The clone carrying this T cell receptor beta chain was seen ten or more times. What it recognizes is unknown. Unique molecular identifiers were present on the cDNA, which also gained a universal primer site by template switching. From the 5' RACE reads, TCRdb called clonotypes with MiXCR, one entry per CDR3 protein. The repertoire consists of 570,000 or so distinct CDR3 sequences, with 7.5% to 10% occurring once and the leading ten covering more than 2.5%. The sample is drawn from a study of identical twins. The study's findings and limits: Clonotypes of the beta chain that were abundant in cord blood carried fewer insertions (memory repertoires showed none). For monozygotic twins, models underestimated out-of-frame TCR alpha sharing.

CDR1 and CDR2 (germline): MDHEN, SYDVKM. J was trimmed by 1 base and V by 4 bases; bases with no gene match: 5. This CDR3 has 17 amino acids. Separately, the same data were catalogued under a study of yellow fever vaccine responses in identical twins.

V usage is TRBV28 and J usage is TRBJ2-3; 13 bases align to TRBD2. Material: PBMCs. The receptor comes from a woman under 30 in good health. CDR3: CASSSWTSGRGTDTQYF. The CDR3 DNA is TGTGCCAGCAGTTCGTGGACTAGCGGGAGAGGCACAGATACGCAGTATTTT.